The clone carrying this TCR beta chain was seen ten or more times. Its specificity is not known. Amplified regions were TCR beta CDR3 sequences from RNA transcripts. The study used the HTBI primer set for a first-round RT-PCR of the TCR CDR3. TCRdb re-called the multiplex PCR reads with MiXCR, one entry per CDR3 protein. The repertoire holds about 840,000 distinct CDR3 sequences, over 35% seen once, with more than 7% in the top ten. These data belong to a study of T cells in Graves' hyperthyroidism and ophthalmopathy. Findings and limits, study-wide: Stable hyperthyroidism and ophthalmopathy were separated using 13 V-J signatures.

Stable hyperthyroidism: no ophthalmopathy progression over 18 months of follow-up. The authors took PBMCs from 10 ml fresh peripheral blood. CDR1 and CDR2 (germline): DFQATT, SNEGSKA (reference sequence). V dropped 4 bases and J dropped 3 bases, with 13 bases sitting between them. The CDR3 is 13 amino acids. Sequenced material: blood. The chain uses TRBV20-1 and TRBJ2-7; D might be TRBD2 (6 bases). The sequence was obtained from a man younger than 35 with Graves' hyperthyroidism. As DNA, the CDR3 is TGCAGTGCTAAGGGTACTAGCCGCTACGAGCAGTACTTC. Translated, it gives CSAKGTSRYEQYF.